This T cell receptor beta chain was sequenced during a study of beta chain features in type 1 diabetes. The authors reverse transcribed all of the isolated RNA, so sequencing captured expressed TCRB transcripts. TCRdb's table, derived via immunoSEQ multiplex PCR, lists solely in-frame clones and lacks some. Here the sample spans about 470,000 clones, 25% to 35% being singletons. Points on this clone: Other DNA sequences of this sample code for an identical CDR3.

CDR3 length: 12 residues. Deletions cut 2 bases from V and 3 bases from J, with 8 bases between. From germline, CDR1 is SQVTM and CDR2 ANQGSEA. The J gene is TRBJ2-7, the V gene TRBV29-1, with D hard to call. The material sequenced was naive CD4+ T cells from blood. The TCR originated in a man younger than 30 in good health. CDR3 in DNA: TGCAGCGTTGAACTCCGCGACTACGAGCAGTACTTC. Amino acids: CSVELRDYEQYF.